The 18 T cell receptor beta chains presented below share a single source sample, sequenced in a study of blood T cell repertoires in COVID-19. Profiled with immunoSEQ multiplex PCR; TCRdb holds only in-frame clones, not every one. The sample shows 200,000 to 250,000 clones, 70% to 90% of them seen only once. Sequenced sample: peripheral blood. These TCRs come from a middle-aged man who had recovered from COVID-19.

In regard to this clone: Other nucleotide sequences from this sample produce the same CDR3. The chain couples TRBV28 to TRBJ1-1; TRBD1 is a possible D gene (5 bases). Germline V CDR1 and CDR2: MDHEN, SYDVKM. CDR3 length: 14 residues. The V end was cut by 5 bases, the J end by 4 bases, with 14 bases between. The CDR3 reads CASSPGGVGTEAFF. CDR3 in DNA: TGTGCCAGCAGTCCGGGAGGGGTAGGCACTGAAGCTTTCTTT.

This chain connects TRBV6-5 to TRBJ1-6; D call uncertain. Trimming stripped 10 bases from V and 1 base from J, with 8 bases between. This CDR3 is 13 amino acids long. Germline V gene data show CDR1 as MNHEY and CDR2 as SVGAGI. CDR3 residues: CATGISYNSPLHF. CDR3 DNA: TGTGCCACCGGGATTTCCTATAATTCACCCCTCCACTTT.

This chain connects TRBV14 to TRBJ2-2, with D unresolved. Per germline, CDR1 SGHDN and CDR2 FVKESK. This CDR3 region has 13 residues. The germline V and J ends were trimmed by 1 base and 4 bases, with 4 bases remaining between them. The CDR3 coding sequence is TGTGCCAGCAGCCAAGTCATCACCGGGGAGCTGTTTTTT. Amino acid sequence: CASSQVITGELFF.

This chain joins TRBV27 and TRBJ1-2, with 8 bases lining up with TRBD1. J lost 1 base, V lost 6 bases, and 13 bases had no gene match. The CDR3 is 17 residues long. CDR1 and CDR2 from the germline V gene are MNHEY and SMNVEV (reference sequence). For the CDR3, the DNA is TGTGCCAGCAGGGGGGGACAGGTAAAATCTTATAACTATGGCTACACCTTC. Translation gives CASRGGQVKSYNYGYTF.

V is TRBV25-1 and J is TRBJ2-2; D unclear. The CDR3 contains 16 residues. CDR1 is MGHDK and CDR2 is SYGVNS in the germline V gene. Trimming shortened V by 1 base and J by 0 bases, and 9 bases separated the two germline ends. This CDR3 is CASSESRGSNTGELFF. CDR3 nucleotides: TGTGCCAGCAGTGAATCTCGCGGATCGAACACCGGGGAGCTGTTTTTT.

This chain joins TRBV15 and TRBJ2-1; D not certain. V lost 0 bases and J lost 10, with 10 bases in between. Germline values: CDR1 LNHNV, CDR2 YYDKDF (reference sequence). The CDR3 covers 13 residues. The CDR3 loop reads CATSRDSSNEQFF. The CDR3 coding sequence is TGTGCCACCAGCAGAGATAGTAGTAACGAGCAGTTCTTC.

The chain carries TRBV14 and TRBJ2-1; D may be TRBD2 (6 bases). CDR3 size: 12 residues. Germline V gene lookup returns CDR1 SGHDN and CDR2 FVKESK. V was clipped by 6 bases and J by 7 bases, with 10 bases between them. The CDR3 spells CASSLTRNEQFF. DNA of the CDR3: TGTGCCAGCAGTCTGACTAGGAATGAGCAGTTCTTC.

V gene TRBV5-1 combines with J gene TRBJ1-2, with 7 bases aligning to TRBD1. With V trimmed by 4 bases and J by 5 bases, 8 bases remained unmatched. CDR1 SGHRS and CDR2 YFSETQ come from the germline V gene. The CDR3 spans 14 residues. CDR3 sequence reads: CASSPRQGSYGYTF. The CDR3 DNA follows: TGCGCCAGCAGCCCGAGACAGGGTTCTTATGGCTACACCTTC.

The chain recombines TRBV11-3 with TRBJ2-3; D unclear. The CDR3 loop spans 14 amino acids. Germline CDR1 and CDR2: SGHNT and YENEEA. Trimming pared 1 base from V and 1 base from J, leaving 6 bases between. The CDR3 is CASSLGAGTDTQYF. The CDR3 DNA reads as TGTGCCAGCAGCTTAGGCGCCGGCACAGATACGCAGTATTTT.

The sample holds one count of this clone. The V call is TRBV6-5, the J call TRBJ1-4; 9 bases match TRBD1. The length of the CDR3 is 15 residues. Germline trimming cut 6 bases from V and 7 bases from J; bases unmatched to any gene: 9. Per germline, CDR1 MNHEY and CDR2 SVGAGI. CDR3 region: CASRGTGKISEKLFF. In DNA, the CDR3 is TGTGCCAGCAGGGGGACAGGGAAGATCAGTGAAAAACTGTTTTTT.

The rearrangement uses TRBV19 and TRBJ2-7, with 7 bases that match TRBD1. Germline V lookup: CDR1 LNHDA, CDR2 SQIVND (reference sequence). The CDR3 contains 11 residues. The ends lost 6 bases at V and 6 bases at J; junction bases unmatched: 2. CDR3 DNA sequence: TGTGCCAGTAGCGACAGGGTCGAGCAGTACTTC. Translating it yields CASSDRVEQYF.

The chain is built from TRBV7-8 and TRBJ1-5; D perhaps matches TRBD1 (6 bases). This CDR3 has 15 residues. Germline V gene data show CDR1 as SGHVS and CDR2 as FQNEAQ. V lost 1 base, J lost 1 base, and 8 bases lay in between. In DNA form, the CDR3 reads TGTGCCAGCAGCTTAGAGGGGGTGAGCAATCAGCCCCAGCATTTT. Translating it yields CASSLEGVSNQPQHF.

This chain connects TRBV4-1 to TRBJ2-7; D unresolved. In germline, CDR1 is MGHRA, CDR2 YSYEKL. Deletions cut 2 bases from V and 0 bases from J, with 11 bases between. CDR3 length: 15 amino acids. CDR3 residues: CASSQSSPLSYEQYF. The DNA of the CDR3 is TGCGCCAGCAGCCAATCGTCCCCCCTCTCCTACGAGCAGTACTTC.

The V and J genes are TRBV9 and TRBJ2-7, with TRBD1 matching 9 bases. This CDR3 has 15 amino acids. V shed 3 bases and J 1 base; nucleotides not matched to a gene: 5. CDR1 is SGDLS and CDR2 is YYNGEE in the germline V gene. The CDR3 DNA is TGTGCCAGCAGCGGGGGACAGGGACTTTCCTACGAGCAGTACTTC. Amino acid sequence: CASSGGQGLSYEQYF.

The table lists this clone with a few counts. The chain joins TRBV4-1 to TRBJ2-1; TRBD1 matches 9 bases. Germline lookup yields CDR1 MGHRA and CDR2 YSYEKL. Trimming at V came to 0 bases and at J to 5 bases, leaving 5 bases not matched to a gene. The CDR3 loop spans 16 amino acids. The CDR3 DNA sequence: TGCGCCAGCAGCCAAGACACGACAGGGGGGAACAATGAGCAGTTCTTC. It specifies CASSQDTTGGNNEQFF.

The V call is TRBV5-1, the J call TRBJ2-2; 10 positions agree with TRBD2. After removal of 3 bases from V and 6 bases from J, the junction contained 11 bases not matched to a gene. This CDR3 spans 17 amino acids. Germline CDR1 is SGHRS and CDR2 is YFSETQ. The CDR3 DNA is TGCGCCAGCAGCTCGGCAGCGGGAGGGCCAGTTTCCGGGGAGCTGTTTTTT. This gives the protein CASSSAAGGPVSGELFF. Variable domain in full (rest from reference TRBV5-1 and TRBJ2-2): KAGVTQTPRYLIKTRGQQVTLSCSPISGHRSVSWYQQTPGQGLQFLFEYFSETQRNKGNFPGRFSGRQFSNSRSEMNVSTLELGDSALYLCASSSAAGGPVSGELFFGEGSRLTVL.

The table lists this clone with a count of one. This rearrangement joins TRBV10-3 to TRBJ1-1; possible D gene TRBD1, 5 bases. Germline CDR1 and CDR2: ENHRY and SYGVKD. The CDR3 runs to 13 residues. V was pared by 7 bases and J by 4 bases, with 13 bases between. This CDR3 reads CAIKEGPSTEAFF. CDR3 DNA: TGTGCCATCAAGGAGGGGCCGAGCACTGAAGCTTTCTTT.

The chain recombines TRBV28 with TRBJ1-5; 9 bases fit TRBD1. The CDR3 runs 17 residues. CDR1 is MDHEN and CDR2 is SYDVKM in the germline V gene. Trimming at V came to 0 bases and at J to 2 bases, leaving 5 bases not matched to a gene. CDR3 protein: CASSLWRQGVGNQPQHF. CDR3 nucleotides: TGTGCCAGCAGTTTATGGCGACAGGGGGTGGGCAATCAGCCCCAGCATTTT.